This T cell receptor delta chain emerged from a study of gamma-delta T cells after stem cell transplantation (dated by TCRdb to the mid-2010s). About this clone itself: Its antigen has not been determined. Base qualities are missing; no much larger clone stands one base away.

The junction shows trimming of 6 bases on V and 1 base on J, and the gene matches do not reach 17 bases of it. The CDR3 spans 19 residues, from the cysteine through the phenylalanine. CDR3 DNA is the only sequence kept; it has 57 bases, read in frame from the first base. CDR1 and CDR2 were assigned from the germline V gene as GEAIGNYY and EKD. Library prep was done by RT-PCR. Sequencing relied on an Illumina MiSeq. Via CATT, TCRdb reprocessed the public reads, and rows with identical DNA were then joined. Within this sample are about 2,600 delta-chain clones, with 1.6% of them counted one time only. In total, the top ten clones hold approximately 37% of the sample.

The sequence is built from TRDV2 and TRDJ1; 12 central bases correspond to TRDD3. The sequencing input was gamma-delta T cells. The receptor's source is a human donor. It is not recorded whose cells these are; they may come from a transplant donor. The DNA sequence is TGTGCCTGTAACAATTTACTGGGGGATACCCGTTTGGGCACCGATAAACTCATCTTT. This translates into CACNNLLGDTRLGTDKLIF.